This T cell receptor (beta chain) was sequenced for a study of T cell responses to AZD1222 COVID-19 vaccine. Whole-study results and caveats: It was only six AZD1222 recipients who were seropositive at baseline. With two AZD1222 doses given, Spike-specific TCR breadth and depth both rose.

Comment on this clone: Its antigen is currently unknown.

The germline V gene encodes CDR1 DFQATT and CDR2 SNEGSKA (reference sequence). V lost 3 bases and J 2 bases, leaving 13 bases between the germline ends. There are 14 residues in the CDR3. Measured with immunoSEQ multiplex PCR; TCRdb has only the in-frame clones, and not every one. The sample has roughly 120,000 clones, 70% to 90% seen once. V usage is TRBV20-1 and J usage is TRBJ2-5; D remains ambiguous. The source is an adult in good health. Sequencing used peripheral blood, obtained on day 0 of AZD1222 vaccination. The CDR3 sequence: CSASIPQLQETQYF. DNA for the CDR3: TGCAGTGCTAGTATCCCTCAGTTACAAGAGACCCAGTACTTC.